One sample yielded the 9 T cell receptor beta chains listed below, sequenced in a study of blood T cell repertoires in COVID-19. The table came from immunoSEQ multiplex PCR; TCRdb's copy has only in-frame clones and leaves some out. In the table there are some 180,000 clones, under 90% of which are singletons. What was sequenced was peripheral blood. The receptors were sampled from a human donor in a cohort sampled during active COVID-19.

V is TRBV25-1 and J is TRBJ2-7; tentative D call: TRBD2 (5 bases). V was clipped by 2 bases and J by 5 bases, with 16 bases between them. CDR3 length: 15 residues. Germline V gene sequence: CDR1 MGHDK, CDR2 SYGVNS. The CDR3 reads CASSETGVLRDEQYF. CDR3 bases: TGTGCCAGCAGTGAAACCGGGGTCCTAAGGGACGAGCAGTACTTC.

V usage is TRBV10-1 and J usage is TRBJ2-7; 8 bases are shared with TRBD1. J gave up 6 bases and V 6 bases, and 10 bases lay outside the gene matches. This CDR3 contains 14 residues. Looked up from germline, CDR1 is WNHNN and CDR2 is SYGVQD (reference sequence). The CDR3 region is CASSPGQGLGEQYF. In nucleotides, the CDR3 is TGCGCCAGCAGCCCCGGACAGGGCTTGGGCGAGCAGTACTTC.

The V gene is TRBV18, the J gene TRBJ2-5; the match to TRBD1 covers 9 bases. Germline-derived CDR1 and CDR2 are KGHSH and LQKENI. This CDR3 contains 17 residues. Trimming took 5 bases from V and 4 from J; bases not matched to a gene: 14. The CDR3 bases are TGTGCCAGCTCATCCCGGGACAGGGTTTGGGGAGGAGAGACCCAGTACTTC. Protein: CASSSRDRVWGGETQYF.

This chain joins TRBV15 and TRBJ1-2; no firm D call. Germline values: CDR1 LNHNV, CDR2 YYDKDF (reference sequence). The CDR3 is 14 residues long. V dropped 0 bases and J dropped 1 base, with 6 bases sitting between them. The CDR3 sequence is CATSRDRGNYGYTF. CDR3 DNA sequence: TGTGCCACCAGCAGAGATCGGGGTAACTATGGCTACACCTTC.

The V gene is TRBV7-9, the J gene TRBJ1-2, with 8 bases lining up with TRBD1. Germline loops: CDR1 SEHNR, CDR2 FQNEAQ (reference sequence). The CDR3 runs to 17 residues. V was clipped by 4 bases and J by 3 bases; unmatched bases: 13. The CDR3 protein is CASSSNRGSIKDYGYTF. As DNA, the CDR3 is TGTGCCAGCAGCTCGAACAGGGGGAGTATTAAAGACTATGGCTACACCTTC.

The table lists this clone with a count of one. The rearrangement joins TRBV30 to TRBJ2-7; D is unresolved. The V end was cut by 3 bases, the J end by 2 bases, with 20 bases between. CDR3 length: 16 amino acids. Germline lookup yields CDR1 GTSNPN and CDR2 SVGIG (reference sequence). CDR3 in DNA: TGTGCCTGGAGCCAACCACCCCCGCAGGTCACCTACGAGCAGTACTTC. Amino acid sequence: CAWSQPPPQVTYEQYF.

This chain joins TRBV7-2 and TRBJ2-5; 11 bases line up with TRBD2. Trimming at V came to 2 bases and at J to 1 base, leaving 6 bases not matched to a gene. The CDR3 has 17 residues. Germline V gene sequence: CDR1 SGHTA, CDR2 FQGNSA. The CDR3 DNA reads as TGTGCCAGCAGCTTACGGGTGACTAGCGGGGCCCAAGAGACCCAGTACTTC. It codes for CASSLRVTSGAQETQYF.

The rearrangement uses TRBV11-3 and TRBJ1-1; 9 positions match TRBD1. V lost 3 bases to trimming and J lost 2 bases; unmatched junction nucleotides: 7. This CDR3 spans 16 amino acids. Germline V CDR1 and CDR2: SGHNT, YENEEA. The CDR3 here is CASSFPGQGFNTEAFF. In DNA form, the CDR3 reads TGTGCCAGCAGCTTTCCGGGACAGGGATTTAACACTGAAGCTTTCTTT.

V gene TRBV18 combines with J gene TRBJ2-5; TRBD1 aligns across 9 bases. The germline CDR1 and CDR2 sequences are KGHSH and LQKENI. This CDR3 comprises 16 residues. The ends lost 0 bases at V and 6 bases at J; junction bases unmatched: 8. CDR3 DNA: TGTGCCAGCTCACCACCCATAGGGACAGGGCCGAAGACCCAGTACTTC. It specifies CASSPPIGTGPKTQYF.